One and the same sample provided the 20 T cell receptor beta chains below, sequenced in a study of shared clonotypes between healthy human individuals. This table comes from immunoSEQ multiplex PCR, and its TCRdb copy is limited to in-frame clones, with some not included. The table shows about 1 million clones, with more than 60% occurring only once. The sample was memory CD4+ T cells sorted from blood. Subset meaning: CD45RA-negative fraction. Receptor source: a man between 18 and 29 years old in good health.

The chain combines TRBV2 with TRBJ1-2, with D unresolved. Trimming stripped 4 bases from V and 8 bases from J, with 14 bases between. Germline CDR1 SNHLY, CDR2 FYNNEI. The CDR3 runs 13 residues. Written as DNA, the CDR3 is TGTGCCAGCAGTGGGGGTCCCCTAAGGGGCTACACCTTC. Translated, it gives CASSGGPLRGYTF.

In the case of this clone: In the same sample, other DNA sequences code for this CDR3. This chain connects TRBV20-1 to TRBJ2-1, with D uncertain. V dropped 3 bases and J dropped 7 bases, with 7 bases sitting between them. The CDR3 is 11 residues long. Germline lookup yields CDR1 DFQATT and CDR2 SNEGSKA (reference sequence). Written as DNA, the CDR3 is TGCAGTGCTAGTAGTAAGAATGAGCAGTTCTTC. Translated, it gives CSASSKNEQFF.

This chain uses TRBV5-1 with TRBJ2-5; D might be TRBD1 or TRBD2, each matching 5 bases. V gave up 0 bases and J gave up 1 base, with 10 bases separating them. This CDR3 comprises 15 residues. Germline V gene sequence: CDR1 SGHRS, CDR2 YFSETQ. CDR3 nucleotide sequence: TGCGCCAGCAGCTTGGGTGGGGGTTCCCAAGAGACCCAGTACTTC. This codes for CASSLGGGSQETQYF.

A note on this clone: The junction departs from the called germline gene at one end, perhaps through a read error. This chain uses TRBV5-8 with TRBJ1-5; D gene ambiguous. There are 16 residues in the CDR3. Per germline, CDR1 SGHTS and CDR2 YDEGEE. The CDR3 sequence: CASRLQHTVPNQPQHF. Here the CDR3 DNA reads TGTGCCAGCCGCTTACAGCACACAGTCCCGAATCAGCCCCAGCATTTT.

The chain carries TRBV21-1 and TRBJ2-1. TRBV21-1 counts as a pseudogene. This CDR3 has 13 amino acids. The DNA for the CDR3 is TGTGCCAGCAGCGGGGGAGTTCACAATGAGCAGTTCTTC. It specifies CASSGGVHNEQFF.

This clone has a single count. V gene TRBV11-1 combines with J gene TRBJ1-1; unclear D gene. Trimming removed 1 base from V and 1 base from J, with 7 bases in between. CDR1 SGHAT and CDR2 FQDESV come from the germline V gene (reference sequence). CDR3 size: 14 residues. CDR3 amino acids: CASSLVSTNTEAFF. The CDR3 bases are TGTGCCAGCAGCTTAGTATCGACGAACACTGAAGCTTTCTTT.

This sequence joins TRBV6-5 and TRBJ2-1, with no clear D. Germline V gene data show CDR1 as MNHEY and CDR2 as SVGAGI. V was trimmed by 5 bases and J by 8 bases, leaving 16 bases between them. The CDR3 runs to 14 residues. As DNA, the CDR3 is TGTGCCAGCAGTGAAAGGAGCTTGAGAGATGAGCAGTTCTTC. This sequence encodes CASSERSLRDEQFF.

The J gene is TRBJ2-2, the V gene TRBV7-9, with 12 bases aligning to TRBD2. Germline V CDR1 and CDR2: SEHNR, FQNEAQ (reference sequence). The CDR3 totals 15 residues. V gave up 5 bases and J gave up 6 bases; unmatched junction bases: 4. The CDR3: CASSPSGGAPGELFF. The DNA of the CDR3 is TGTGCCAGCAGCCCTAGCGGGGGGGCCCCCGGGGAGCTGTTTTTT.

This chain connects TRBV28 to TRBJ1-6, with D perhaps matching TRBD1 (5 bases). This CDR3 spans 14 amino acids. V was pared by 8 bases and J by 6 bases, with 14 bases between. Germline CDR1 is MDHEN and CDR2 is SYDVKM. The CDR3 region is CASLRQPINSPLHF. DNA of the CDR3: TGTGCCAGCCTGAGACAGCCGATTAATTCACCCCTCCACTTT.

This chain links TRBV19 with TRBJ2-1; D is perhaps TRBD2 (5 bases). CDR1 and CDR2 (germline): LNHDA, SQIVND (reference sequence). Trimming left V 7 bases short and J 9 bases short, with 10 bases between. This CDR3 spans 11 amino acids. The CDR3 reads CASMVGIEQFF. The CDR3 DNA reads TGTGCCAGTATGGTCGGGATTGAGCAGTTCTTC. Using reference TRBV19 and TRBJ2-1 for the parts outside the CDR3, the full variable domain is DGGITQSPKYLFRKEGQNVTLSCEQNLNHDAMYWYRQDPGQGLRLIYYSQIVNDFQKGDIAEGYSVSREKKESFPLTVTSAQKNPTAFYLCASMVGIEQFFGPGTRLTVL.

The CDR3 is CASRLGTANTEAFF. In nucleotides, the CDR3 is TGCGCCAGCAGGCTGGGGACAGCGAACACTGAAGCTTTCTTT. V is TRBV5-1 and J is TRBJ1-1, with 7 bases lining up with TRBD1. The germline V gene encodes CDR1 SGHRS and CDR2 YFSETQ. Germline trimming cut 5 bases from V and 1 base from J; bases unmatched to any gene: 5. The CDR3 is made up of 14 amino acids.

The chain has TRBV28 and TRBJ1-6; D call uncertain. Looked up from germline, CDR1 is MDHEN and CDR2 is SYDVKM. With 7 bases removed from V and 7 bases from J, the gap between germline ends came to 14 bases. The CDR3 extends over 14 amino acids. The CDR3 here is CASTPNQNNSPLHF. CDR3 coding DNA: TGTGCCAGCACCCCAAACCAAAACAATTCACCCCTCCACTTT.

CDR3 region: CAISESGQLNQPQHF. The CDR3 DNA reads TGTGCCATCAGTGAGTCGGGACAGCTCAATCAGCCCCAGCATTTT. The gene calls are TRBV10-3 and TRBJ1-5, with 7 nucleotides matching TRBD1. The length of the CDR3 is 15 residues. Germline V CDR1 and CDR2: ENHRY, SYGVKD. V shed 0 bases and J 3 bases; nucleotides not matched to a gene: 2.

This clone was found once. This rearrangement joins TRBV14 to TRBJ2-3, with D possibly TRBD2 on 6 matching bases. The CDR3 has 16 residues. CDR1 SGHDN and CDR2 FVKESK come from the germline V gene. Trimming left V 5 bases short and J 1 base short, with 16 bases between. The CDR3, as DNA: TGTGCCAGCAGCAGTATCGCCGGGGGAGGCACAGATACGCAGTATTTT. It is translated as CASSSIAGGGTDTQYF.

V gene TRBV27 combines with J gene TRBJ1-5; D ambiguous. The CDR3 length is 13 residues. V dropped 6 bases and J dropped 2 bases, with 8 bases sitting between them. Germline CDR1 and CDR2: MNHEY and SMNVEV (reference sequence). In DNA form, the CDR3 reads TGTGCCAGCAGCATCTTTGGCAATCAGCCCCAGCATTTT. It is translated as CASSIFGNQPQHF.

The V and J genes are TRBV7-3 and TRBJ1-1; possibly TRBD1 for D (6 bases). Trimming removed 3 bases at V and 3 bases at J, with 8 bases between. In germline, CDR1 is SGHTA, CDR2 FQGTGA. The CDR3 runs to 13 residues. Here the CDR3 reads CASSFDRYTEAFF. The CDR3 DNA reads as TGTGCCAGCAGCTTCGACAGGTACACTGAAGCTTTCTTT.

This rearrangement joins TRBV2 to TRBJ2-2, with 10 bases matching TRBD2. The CDR3 runs 16 residues. Germline V lookup: CDR1 SNHLY, CDR2 FYNNEI. V lost 2 bases, J lost 6 bases, and 6 bases stayed unmatched. This CDR3 is CASSESRLAGAGELFF. CDR3 sequence (DNA): TGTGCCAGCAGTGAATCTCGGCTAGCGGGAGCCGGGGAGCTGTTTTTT.

The V call is TRBV4-3, the J call TRBJ2-5, with 8 bases matching TRBD2. In germline, CDR1 is LGHNA, CDR2 YSLEER. This CDR3 spans 19 amino acids. J lost 5 bases, V lost 1 base, and 18 bases had no gene match. The CDR3 is CASSQVVARGAGDGETQYF. The CDR3 DNA follows: TGCGCCAGCAGCCAAGTAGTCGCCCGCGGAGCGGGAGACGGGGAGACCCAGTACTTC.

CDR3 bases: TGTGCCAGCTCACCTATGGTACTAGCGGGGGGCCCTGAGGAGCAGTTCTTC. Its translation: CASSPMVLAGGPEEQFF. V gene TRBV18 combines with J gene TRBJ2-1; TRBD2 aligns across 12 bases. The germline V gene encodes CDR1 KGHSH and CDR2 LQKENI. The CDR3 has 17 residues. V shed 3 bases and J 10 bases; nucleotides not matched to a gene: 13.

This chain connects TRBV19 to TRBJ1-6, with 7 bases identical to TRBD1. The V gene's germline CDR1 is LNHDA and CDR2 SQIVND (reference sequence). The CDR3 has 16 residues. J was trimmed by 4 bases and V by 5 bases; bases with no gene match: 8. The CDR3 is CASSGAGGIYNSPLHF. The CDR3 DNA reads TGTGCCAGTAGTGGGGCAGGGGGGATTTATAATTCACCCCTCCACTTT.